This T cell receptor (beta chain) was sequenced for a study of cytomegalovirus exposure and HLA in healthy donors. Primers: 60 Vbeta forward and 13 Jbeta reverse. Using immunoSEQ multiplex PCR, the repertoire was profiled, and TCRdb retains in-frame clones only, with some absent. The profile shows 100,000 to 150,000 clones, about 70% of them singletons. Per germline, CDR1 SGHDT and CDR2 YYEEEE. The CDR3 length is 15 residues. The V end was cut by 4 bases, the J end by 4 bases, with 17 bases between. This receptor was identified in a woman between 55 and 75 years old in good health and CMV-seropositive. Sequenced input: PBMCs. The chain carries TRBV5-6 and TRBJ2-5; a possible D gene is TRBD1 (6 bases). CDR3 protein: CASSTHTGSRETQYF. The CDR3 nucleotides are TGTGCCAGCAGCACACATACAGGGTCACGAGAGACCCAGTACTTC.